The 14 T cell receptor beta chains below were found in one sample sequenced in a study of T cell repertoires in cytomegalovirus infection. TCRdb recomputed calls from the reads with MiXCR, one row per CDR3 protein. In the table there are roughly 860,000 distinct CDR3 sequences, approximately 32% of which are singletons. Their antigens are not known. The sequencing here drew on cultured CD8+ T cells from PBMCs, taken from culture after CMV antigen stimulation. These receptors were collected from a human donor in good health (CMV status not recorded). Some clones in this sample may be carry-over from other donors' samples.

This clonotype has only a few counts. This rearrangement joins TRBV19 to TRBJ2-7; maybe TRBD2 (6 bases). Trimming shortened V by 3 bases and J by 2 bases, and 20 bases separated the two germline ends. The CDR3 consists of 17 residues. Germline V gene data show CDR1 as LNHDA and CDR2 as SQIVND (reference sequence). CDR3 protein: CASSISRTGDKPYEQYF. In DNA, the CDR3 is TGTGCCAGTAGTATCTCTCGAACGGGGGATAAACCCTACGAGCAGTACTTC.

This clonotype was detected ten times or more. The chain uses TRBV7-6 and TRBJ1-6; D is possibly TRBD1 (6 bases). Germline CDR1 reads SGHVS; CDR2 reads FNYEAQ. The CDR3 sequence is 18 residues long. The V end was cut by 5 bases, the J end by 9 bases, with 26 bases between. The CDR3 coding sequence is TGTGCCAGCAGCGTCCCTCAGGGGTCACAGGGCAGAGGTTCACCCCTCCACTTT. Translated: CASSVPQGSQGRGSPLHF.

This chain connects TRBV7-9 to TRBJ2-7, with 10 bases matching TRBD1. Germline CDR1 SEHNR, CDR2 FQNEAQ (reference sequence). The ends lost 6 bases at V and 3 bases at J; junction bases unmatched: 5. The CDR3 loop spans 14 amino acids. DNA for the CDR3: TGTGCCAGCAGTACCGGGACAGGGGACTACGAGCAGTACGTC. Translating gives CASSTGTGDYEQYV.

This clonotype has more than one count but fewer than ten. The genes are TRBV28 and TRBJ1-1; 8 nucleotides align to TRBD1. The CDR3 has 14 amino acids. Germline V gene sequence: CDR1 MDHEN, CDR2 SYDVKM. Unmatched junction bases numbered 6, after V lost 6 bases and J lost 3 bases. The CDR3 region is CASSLDRVYTEAFF. Here the CDR3 DNA reads TGTGCCAGCAGCCTGGACAGGGTCTACACTGAAGCTTTCTTT.

V and J are TRBV7-9 and TRBJ1-5, with D hard to call. CDR3 length: 12 amino acids. CDR1 is SEHNR and CDR2 is FQNEAQ in the germline V gene (reference sequence). Trimming cost V 4 bases and J 6 bases, with 7 bases left between them. CDR3 in amino acids: CASSSTGQPQHF. DNA for the CDR3: TGTGCCAGCAGCTCAACCGGTCAGCCCCAGCATTTT. Variable domain in full (rest from reference TRBV7-9 and TRBJ1-5): DTGVSQNPRHKITKRGQNVTFRCDPISEHNRLYWYRQTLGQGPEFLTYFQNEAQLEKSRLLSDRFSAERPKGSFSTLEIQRTEQGDSAMYLCASSSTGQPQHFGDGTRLSIL.

This clonotype was detected only a few times. This chain uses TRBV4-1 with TRBJ2-2; D unresolved. Germline V CDR1 and CDR2: MGHRA, YSYEKL. The CDR3 is 14 residues long. The ends were cut back, 4 bases at V and 5 bases at J, with 11 bases in the middle. Written as DNA, the CDR3 is TGCGCCAGCAGCCCAGGAGACGGGACCGGGGAGCTGTTTTTT. This sequence encodes CASSPGDGTGELFF.

This clonotype was found once. This sequence joins TRBV6-6 and TRBJ1-1; TRBD1 agrees at 9 bases. Germline V gene data show CDR1 as MNHNY and CDR2 as SVGAGI (reference sequence). J was trimmed by 1 base and V by 0 bases; bases with no gene match: 9. CDR3 length: 18 residues. The CDR3 is CASSYSSTGGSRNTEAFF. CDR3 coding DNA: TGTGCCAGCAGTTACTCCTCGACAGGGGGTTCCAGGAACACTGAAGCTTTCTTT.

This clonotype was seen many times. The chain combines TRBV5-5 with TRBJ2-5, with D possibly matching TRBD1 (5 bases). In germline, CDR1 is SGHKS, CDR2 YYEKEE (reference sequence). The CDR3 extends over 13 amino acids. The V and J ends lost 7 bases and 0 bases respectively, with 10 bases between them. The CDR3 region has the DNA TGTGCCAGCCGAAAGGGGTACCAAGAGACCCAGTACTTC. Its translation: CASRKGYQETQYF.

This clonotype was recorded only once. This chain links TRBV9 with TRBJ2-3; D unresolved. This CDR3 comprises 14 residues. Looked up from germline, CDR1 is SGDLS and CDR2 is YYNGEE. V lost 4 bases to trimming and J lost 0 bases, with 9 bases between them. CDR3: CASSPSKSTDTQYF. The DNA of the CDR3 is TGTGCCAGCAGCCCGTCGAAAAGCACAGATACGCAGTATTTT.

The chain carries TRBV4-1 and TRBJ2-1; a possible D gene is TRBD2 (5 bases). V lost 2 bases and J 9 bases, leaving 11 bases between the germline ends. Germline V lookup: CDR1 MGHRA, CDR2 YSYEKL. The CDR3 spans 13 residues. This CDR3 reads CASSQLAGREQFF. The CDR3 DNA reads as TGCGCCAGCAGCCAACTAGCTGGGCGTGAGCAGTTCTTC.

The V and J genes are TRBV27 and TRBJ2-3; 14 positions agree with TRBD2. The CDR3 extends over 17 amino acids. Trimming took 6 bases from V and 2 from J; bases not matched to a gene: 7. Per the germline V gene, CDR1 is MNHEY and CDR2 is SMNVEV (reference sequence). Here the CDR3 DNA reads TGTGCCAGCAGCGTTGGGACTAGCGGGGGTTACACAGATACGCAGTATTTT. Its translation: CASSVGTSGGYTDTQYF.

This clonotype was detected a few times. V is TRBV4-1 and J is TRBJ2-5, with D possibly being TRBD2 (5 bases). The CDR3 sequence is 16 residues long. Germline V gene data show CDR1 as MGHRA and CDR2 as YSYEKL. Trimming removed 0 bases at V and 3 bases at J, with 14 bases between. CDR3 residues: CASSQDSVVWEETQYF. Here the CDR3 DNA reads TGCGCCAGCAGCCAAGATAGCGTCGTTTGGGAAGAGACCCAGTACTTC.

The V call is TRBV7-3, the J call TRBJ2-4; a possible D gene is TRBD1 (6 bases). Germline CDR1 is SGHTA and CDR2 is FQGTGA. The CDR3 covers 15 residues. Trimming cost V 4 bases and J 4 bases, with 14 bases left between them. The CDR3 nucleotides are TGTGCCAGCAGCTCCGACACAGGGACGAAAAACATTCAGTACTTC. It encodes CASSSDTGTKNIQYF.

This clonotype has only a few counts. The V gene is TRBV7-6, the J gene TRBJ2-7; 9 positions agree with TRBD1. Germline trimming cut 3 bases from V and 3 bases from J; bases unmatched to any gene: 6. Per germline, CDR1 SGHVS and CDR2 FNYEAQ. The CDR3 length is 15 residues. CDR3 in amino acids: CASSLRQGVLYEQYF. The CDR3 DNA follows: TGTGCCAGCAGCTTGAGACAGGGGGTCCTCTACGAGCAGTACTTC.